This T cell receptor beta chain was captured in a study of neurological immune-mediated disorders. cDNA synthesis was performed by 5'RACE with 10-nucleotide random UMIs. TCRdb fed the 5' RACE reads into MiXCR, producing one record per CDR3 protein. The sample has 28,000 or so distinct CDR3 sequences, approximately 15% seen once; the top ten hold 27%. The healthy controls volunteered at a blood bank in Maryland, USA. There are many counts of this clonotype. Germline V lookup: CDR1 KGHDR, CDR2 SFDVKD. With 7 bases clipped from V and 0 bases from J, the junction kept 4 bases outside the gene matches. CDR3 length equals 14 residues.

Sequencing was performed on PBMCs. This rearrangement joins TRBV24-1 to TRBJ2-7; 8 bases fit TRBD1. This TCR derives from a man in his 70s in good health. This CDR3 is CATSTTGDSYEQYF. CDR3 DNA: TGTGCCACCAGCACGACAGGGGACTCCTACGAGCAGTACTTC.